This paragraph reports one TCR beta chain. The antigen remains undetermined. The data are from a study of shared clonotypes between healthy human individuals. The study's findings and limits: Sequencing depth was expected to influence donor clonotype sharing.

V dropped 0 bases and J dropped 9; count of bases not matched to a gene: 11. Germline-derived CDR1 and CDR2 are GTSNPN and SVGIG (reference sequence). The CDR3 has 14 amino acids. A deep-level run was used for the assay. Unsorted PBMC replicate PCRs used around 300 ng DNA, approximately 30,000 T cell genomes. Original handling: As immunoSEQ supplied junction-only sequences (without quality scores), filtering differed. The repertoire was sequenced with immunoSEQ multiplex PCR; TCRdb's copy has only in-frame clones and lacks some. V and J calls and clone size are copied from that table; D and trimming were computed from the DNA. The sample includes 490,000 or so clones, around 80% of them seen just once.

The sequence was collected from a woman in her thirties or forties in good health. Some clones in this sample may be carry-over from other donors' samples. What was sequenced was PBMCs. This chain links TRBV30 with TRBJ2-7; 7 nucleotides match TRBD2. For the CDR3, the DNA is TGTGCCTGGAGTGTACTCCGCGGGAGATCAGTGCAGTACTTC. Amino acids: CAWSVLRGRSVQYF.